The clone carrying this T cell receptor beta chain was found once. The data were obtained in a study of T-cell reconstitution after alpha-beta-depleted transplantation in children. TCRbeta library construction was performed incorporating unique molecular identifiers. In TCRdb, the PCR reads were re-called with MiXCR into one record per CDR3 protein. In the table there are 500,000 to 600,000 distinct CDR3 sequences, roughly a quarter of which are singletons. The germline gives CDR1 KGHSH, CDR2 LQKENI. Between the trimmed V and J ends, which lost 2 bases and 6 bases, there was a span of 17 bases. The CDR3 has 16 amino acids.

Sample: PBMCs, taken before TCRalphabeta/CD19-depleted stem cell transplant. The chain recombines TRBV18 with TRBJ2-1; the D gene is possibly TRBD2 (5 bases). The clonotype was recovered from a boy younger than two with Wiskott-Aldrich syndrome, due to receive a stem cell transplant. The CDR3 DNA follows: TGTGCCAGCTCACCAGGCGGGCAGGTGACCCCCAATGAGCAGTTCTTC. This gives the protein CASSPGGQVTPNEQFF.